The next 15 T cell receptor beta chains were all read from a single sample in a study of T cell repertoires in cytomegalovirus infection. TCRdb ran MiXCR on the reads and lists one entry per CDR3 protein. The sample has about 450,000 distinct CDR3 sequences; 25% to 40% are singletons. Sequenced input: PBMCs. The receptor source for this set is a human donor in good health (CMV status not recorded). Some clones in this sample may be carry-over from other donors' samples.

This clonotype was observed at least ten times. CDR3 residues: CASSPGLQNTDTQYF. The CDR3 DNA is TGTGCCAGCAGCCCGGGACTCCAAAACACAGATACGCAGTATTTT. The chain joins TRBV7-9 to TRBJ2-3; D is perhaps TRBD2 (6 bases). V lost 5 bases, J lost 2 bases, and 14 bases lay in between. CDR1 SEHNR and CDR2 FQNEAQ come from the germline V gene (reference sequence). The CDR3 has 15 residues.

This rearrangement joins TRBV6-4 to TRBJ1-1, with D possibly matching TRBD1 (5 bases). CDR1 and CDR2 (germline): MRHNA, SNTAGT. The CDR3 contains 13 residues. Trimming took off 4 bases at V and 0 bases at J, with 6 bases between the two ends. The CDR3 sequence: CASSARVNTEAFF. The CDR3 DNA reads TGTGCCAGCAGTGCCAGGGTGAACACTGAAGCTTTCTTT.

A few counts support this clonotype. V gene TRBV7-2 combines with J gene TRBJ1-1; unclear D gene. Germline values: CDR1 SGHTA, CDR2 FQGNSA. The CDR3 consists of 15 residues. Trimming left V 1 base short and J 5 bases short, with 14 bases between. The CDR3 bases are TGTGCCAGCAGCTTAGTCCCCGTTTTGGGAACTGAAGCTTTCTTT. Protein sequence: CASSLVPVLGTEAFF.

This clonotype turned up a few times. J is TRBJ2-1 and V is TRBV7-3; the D is unclear. CDR1 is SGHTA and CDR2 is FQGTGA in the germline V gene. Trimming removed 5 bases at V and 5 bases at J, with 13 bases between. The CDR3 loop spans 14 amino acids. The CDR3 nucleotides are TGTGCCAGCAGCCCGACTCGCCTGGACAATGAGCAGTTCTTC. Translating gives CASSPTRLDNEQFF.

This clonotype was detected many times. This sequence joins TRBV7-2 and TRBJ1-1; weak D call: TRBD1 (5 bases). V gave up 4 bases and J gave up 1 base, with 13 bases separating them. Germline V gene sequence: CDR1 SGHTA, CDR2 FQGNSA. CDR3 size: 15 residues. CDR3 region: CASSSPGRTNTEAFF. In DNA form, the CDR3 reads TGTGCCAGCAGCTCGCCGGGACGGACGAACACTGAAGCTTTCTTT.

The sample holds a few counts of this clonotype. The rearrangement uses TRBV7-8 and TRBJ2-3, with 13 bases identical to TRBD2. Germline lookup yields CDR1 SGHVS and CDR2 FQNEAQ. The CDR3 loop spans 17 amino acids. V lost 5 bases, J lost 4 bases, and 9 bases stayed unmatched. The CDR3 DNA follows: TGTGCCAGCAGCCATCCTCCACTAGCGGGGGGGGCAGATACGCAGTATTTT. Protein product: CASSHPPLAGGADTQYF.

The chain couples TRBV7-2 to TRBJ1-2; TRBD1 aligns across 11 bases. The CDR3 extends over 15 amino acids. The germline CDR1 and CDR2 sequences are SGHTA and FQGNSA. The ends lost 7 bases at V and 4 bases at J; junction bases unmatched: 8. CDR3 sequence (DNA): TGTGCCAGCACCCTGGACAGGGGGCCTGTCTATGGCTACACCTTC. This translates into CASTLDRGPVYGYTF.

This chain uses TRBV5-1 with TRBJ2-5; TRBD2 might be the D (5 bases). CDR3 length: 15 amino acids. The germline V and J ends were trimmed by 1 base and 2 bases, with 12 bases remaining between them. In germline, CDR1 is SGHRS, CDR2 YFSETQ. The CDR3 region has the DNA TGCGCCAGCAGCTTGCGCGGACCGGGACAAGAGACCCAGTACTTC. Translation: CASSLRGPGQETQYF.

This chain connects TRBV2 to TRBJ1-2; no reliable D call. Germline V CDR1 and CDR2: SNHLY, FYNNEI. Trimming cost V 7 bases and J 4 bases, with 10 bases left between them. The CDR3 is made up of 12 amino acids. CDR3 coding DNA: TGTGCCAGCAAGGGAGATTTCTATGGCTACACCTTC. This sequence encodes CASKGDFYGYTF.

This clonotype was counted at least ten times. V and J are TRBV7-8 and TRBJ1-2; weak D call: TRBD1 (6 bases). CDR3 length: 13 residues. V was pared by 0 bases and J by 4 bases, with 6 bases between. The germline gives CDR1 SGHVS, CDR2 FQNEAQ. The CDR3 sequence is CASSLAQGYGYTF. DNA for the CDR3: TGTGCCAGCAGCTTAGCACAGGGCTATGGCTACACCTTC.

The V gene is TRBV28, the J gene TRBJ1-5; 8 nucleotides line up with TRBD1. J was trimmed by 6 bases and V by 6 bases; bases with no gene match: 10. The CDR3 extends over 15 amino acids. CDR1 and CDR2 from the germline V gene are MDHEN and SYDVKM. CDR3 in DNA: TGTGCCAGCAGCCCTCCAGGGGGCGCCGGTCAGCCCCAGCATTTT. The encoded protein is CASSPPGGAGQPQHF.

This clonotype has more than one count but fewer than ten. The CDR3 DNA is TGTGCCAGCAGGACGGGGCTGTCCGGGGAGCTGTTTTTT. This gives the protein CASRTGLSGELFF. This chain joins TRBV6-2 or TRBV6-3 and TRBJ2-2, with D possibly called TRBD1 or TRBD2 (5 bases each). This CDR3 spans 13 amino acids. Germline CDR1 MNHEY, CDR2 SVGEGT. V was pared by 6 bases and J by 6 bases, with 11 bases between.

This clonotype was observed at least ten times. This rearrangement joins TRBV7-2 to TRBJ2-5; the D gene is possibly TRBD1 (6 bases). The CDR3 length is 15 residues. V was shortened by 1 base and J by 5 bases, with 14 bases between the two germline ends. The V gene's germline CDR1 is SGHTA and CDR2 FQGNSA. Written as DNA, the CDR3 is TGTGCCAGCAGCTTAGTAGCAGGGGATACGGAGACCCAGTACTTC. It yields the protein CASSLVAGDTETQYF.

This clonotype was found many times. The chain links TRBV11-2 to TRBJ2-5; 7 nucleotides agree with TRBD1. V lost 6 bases and J lost 5; bases outside the gene matches: 12. Germline V lookup: CDR1 SGHAT, CDR2 FQNNGV. CDR3 length: 15 amino acids. CDR3 amino acids: CASRSPGQLWETQYF. In DNA, the CDR3 is TGTGCCAGCAGGTCCCCGGGACAGCTCTGGGAGACCCAGTACTTC.

This clonotype was counted at least ten times. V gene TRBV7-2 combines with J gene TRBJ2-7, with 12 positions matching TRBD1. The germline V gene encodes CDR1 SGHTA and CDR2 FQGNSA. After removal of 3 bases from V and 5 bases from J, the junction contained 5 bases not matched to a gene. The CDR3 totals 15 residues. The CDR3 DNA is TGTGCCAGCAGCTTCTGGGGGACAGGGGGCGACGAGCAGTACTTC. This translates into CASSFWGTGGDEQYF.